Shown below are 16 T cell receptor beta chains from a single sample sequenced in a study of T cell clonotyping in hematopoietic cell transplantation. The repertoire was sequenced with immunoSEQ multiplex PCR; TCRdb's copy has only in-frame clones and lacks some. The table includes about 41,000 clones, approximately 95% detected once. Sample: peripheral blood mononuclear cells. All receptors come from a man aged 25 to 40 in good health. Some clones in this sample may be carry-over from other donors' samples.

The chain employs TRBV19 and TRBJ2-2; the match to TRBD1 covers 8 bases. CDR1 is LNHDA, CDR2 SQIVND, per germline (reference sequence). This CDR3 contains 18 residues. The trim removed 5 bases at V and 0 bases at J, leaving 11 bases unmatched. Here the CDR3 DNA reads TGTGCCAGTAGTCACCTCGGACAGGGTGGTCCGAACACCGGGGAGCTGTTTTTT. Translating it yields CASSHLGQGGPNTGELFF.

This sequence joins TRBV19 and TRBJ1-1; unclear D gene. This CDR3 is built from 16 residues. Between the trimmed V and J ends, which lost 4 bases and 4 bases, there was a span of 19 bases. Germline values: CDR1 LNHDA, CDR2 SQIVND (reference sequence). The chain's CDR3 is CASSTLGWEEGTEAFF. The CDR3 coding sequence is TGTGCCAGTAGTACCCTAGGCTGGGAAGAGGGCACTGAAGCTTTCTTT.

The chain carries TRBV13 and TRBJ1-2, with TRBD1 identical over 12 bases. This CDR3 is 18 amino acids long. J gave up 4 bases and V 1 base, and 10 bases lay outside the gene matches. Germline lookup yields CDR1 PRHDT and CDR2 FYEKMQ (reference sequence). DNA of the CDR3: TGTGCCAGCAGCTTAGCCGGGACAGGGGGCGATGACGGCTATGGCTACACCTTC. Its translation is CASSLAGTGGDDGYGYTF. Supplemented by reference TRBV13 and TRBJ1-2, the full variable domain reads AAGVIQSPRHLIKEKRETATLKCYPIPRHDTVYWYQQGPGQDPQFLISFYEKMQSDKGSIPDRFSAQQFSDYHSELNMSSLELGDSALYFCASSLAGTGGDDGYGYTFGSGTRLTVV.

Here the CDR3 reads CASSYEGLPTDTQYF. DNA for the CDR3: TGTGCCAGCAGTTACGAGGGACTTCCCACAGATACGCAGTATTTT. The rearrangement uses TRBV6-5 and TRBJ2-3; TRBD2 might be the D (6 bases). CDR3 length: 15 amino acids. Germline V gene data show CDR1 as MNHEY and CDR2 as SVGAGI. The V and J ends lost 2 bases and 2 bases respectively, with 11 bases between them.

This chain connects TRBV10-2 to TRBJ2-5; TRBD2 matches at 9 bases. CDR1 and CDR2 from the germline V gene are WSHSY and SAAADI. The CDR3 loop spans 15 amino acids. Losses at the gene ends were 4 bases for V and 5 bases for J; bases not matched to a gene: 8. Here the CDR3 DNA reads TGCGCCAGCAGTGTTGCGGGGGGGCGTTGGGAGACCCAGTACTTC. Residues: CASSVAGGRWETQYF.

The V and J genes are TRBV19 and TRBJ1-4, with a tentative D call TRBD1 (5 bases). Trimming cost V 6 bases and J 4 bases, with 15 bases left between them. CDR3 length: 15 amino acids. Looked up from germline, CDR1 is LNHDA and CDR2 is SQIVND (reference sequence). Written as DNA, the CDR3 is TGTGCCAGTAGGCCTGGTCAGGGCCATAATGAAAAACTGTTTTTT. Translation: CASRPGQGHNEKLFF.

The gene calls are TRBV7-9 and TRBJ2-3; D possibly uses TRBD1 or TRBD2 (6 bases each). The germline gives CDR1 SEHNR, CDR2 FQNEAQ (reference sequence). The CDR3 extends over 15 amino acids. V lost 0 bases and J lost 2, with 9 bases in between. The DNA of the CDR3 is TGTGCCAGCAGCTTAGCTGCGGGACACACAGATACGCAGTATTTT. Protein sequence: CASSLAAGHTDTQYF.

V usage is TRBV4-1 and J usage is TRBJ2-1, with 7 bases fitting TRBD1. Germline lookup yields CDR1 MGHRA and CDR2 YSYEKL. The length of the CDR3 is 15 residues. The V gene end was trimmed by 4 bases and the J gene end by 4 bases; junction bases not matched to a gene: 7. The CDR3: CASSPSRDSYNEQFF. DNA of the CDR3: TGCGCCAGCAGCCCGAGCCGGGACAGTTACAATGAGCAGTTCTTC.

The J gene is TRBJ1-5, the V gene TRBV4-2, with 10 bases lining up with TRBD1. Trimming at V came to 2 bases and at J to 4 bases, leaving 2 bases not matched to a gene. The CDR3 consists of 15 residues. Germline CDR1 LGHNA, CDR2 YNFKEQ. The CDR3 loop reads CASSQRTGGNQPQHF. In DNA, the CDR3 is TGTGCCAGCAGCCAACGGACAGGGGGGAATCAGCCCCAGCATTTT.

This clone was counted once. The chain carries TRBV4-1 and TRBJ1-2; no definite D call. The CDR3 extends over 14 amino acids. V lost 0 bases to trimming and J lost 8 bases, with 13 bases between them. Germline V gene data show CDR1 as MGHRA and CDR2 as YSYEKL. CDR3 protein: CASSQERRSPGYTF. CDR3 in DNA: TGCGCCAGCAGCCAAGAGCGGCGCTCACCCGGCTACACCTTC.

In its sample, this clone was seen once. V is TRBV19 and J is TRBJ1-3, with D hard to call. Germline V gene data show CDR1 as LNHDA and CDR2 as SQIVND (reference sequence). The CDR3 is made up of 13 amino acids. V was pared by 5 bases and J by 4 bases, with 9 bases between. CDR3: CASSADPGNTIYF. The DNA for the CDR3 is TGTGCCAGTAGTGCAGACCCCGGAAACACCATATATTTT.

V usage is TRBV5-1 and J usage is TRBJ2-7, with 7 bases lining up with TRBD2. The germline V gene has CDR1 SGHRS and CDR2 YFSETQ. This CDR3 comprises 18 residues. The J segment lost 0 bases and the V segment lost 0 bases, leaving 12 bases of the junction unmatched. The CDR3 DNA reads as TGCGCCAGCAGCTTGGCTCCCAGTTCGGGCGGGGGCTCCTACGAGCAGTACTTC. Translated, it gives CASSLAPSSGGGSYEQYF.

The chain recombines TRBV10-2 with TRBJ2-7; maybe TRBD2 (5 bases). This CDR3 spans 14 amino acids. V was shortened by 3 bases and J by 3 bases, with 12 bases between the two germline ends. In germline, CDR1 is WSHSY, CDR2 SAAADI. The chain's CDR3 is CASSERGLLYEQYF. The CDR3 DNA follows: TGCGCCAGCAGTGAAAGAGGGCTCCTCTACGAGCAGTACTTC.

This clone was counted once. The V and J genes are TRBV20-1 and TRBJ1-2; D is uncertain. This CDR3 contains 11 residues. Germline lookup yields CDR1 DFQATT and CDR2 SNEGSKA (reference sequence). V lost 3 bases, J lost 6 bases, and 8 bases lay in between. In DNA form, the CDR3 reads TGCAGTGCTAGGACGAGCGATGGCTACACCTTC. Encoded protein: CSARTSDGYTF.

This chain joins TRBV5-1 and TRBJ1-4; 8 positions match TRBD1. The CDR3 contains 14 residues. The V segment lost 5 bases and the J segment 8 bases; nucleotides outside the gene matches: 8. The germline V gene has CDR1 SGHRS and CDR2 YFSETQ. Here the CDR3 reads CASSSDRGAEKLFF. CDR3 in DNA: TGCGCCAGCAGTTCCGACAGGGGAGCGGAAAAACTGTTTTTT.

This clone was counted once. The rearrangement joins TRBV6-5 to TRBJ1-2; no clear D. CDR3 length: 13 amino acids. V was clipped by 6 bases and J by 4 bases, with 12 bases between them. Germline V gene lookup returns CDR1 MNHEY and CDR2 SVGAGI. CDR3 DNA: TGTGCCAGCAGCCTAGGACGGAGCTATGGCTACACCTTC. Residues: CASSLGRSYGYTF.